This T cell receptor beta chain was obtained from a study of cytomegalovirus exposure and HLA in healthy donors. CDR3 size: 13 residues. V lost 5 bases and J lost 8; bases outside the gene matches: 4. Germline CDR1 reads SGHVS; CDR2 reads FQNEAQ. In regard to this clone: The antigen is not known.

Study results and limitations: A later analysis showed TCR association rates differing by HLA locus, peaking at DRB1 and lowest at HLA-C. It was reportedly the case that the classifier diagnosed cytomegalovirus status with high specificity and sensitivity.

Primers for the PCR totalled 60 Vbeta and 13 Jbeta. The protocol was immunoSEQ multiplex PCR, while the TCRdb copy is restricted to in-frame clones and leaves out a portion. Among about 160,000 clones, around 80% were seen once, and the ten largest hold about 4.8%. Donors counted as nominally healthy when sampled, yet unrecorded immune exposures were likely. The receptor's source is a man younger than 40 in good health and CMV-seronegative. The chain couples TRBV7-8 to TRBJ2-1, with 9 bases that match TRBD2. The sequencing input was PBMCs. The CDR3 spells CASSPSGTDEQFF. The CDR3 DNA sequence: TGTGCCAGCAGCCCTAGCGGGACGGATGAGCAGTTCTTC.